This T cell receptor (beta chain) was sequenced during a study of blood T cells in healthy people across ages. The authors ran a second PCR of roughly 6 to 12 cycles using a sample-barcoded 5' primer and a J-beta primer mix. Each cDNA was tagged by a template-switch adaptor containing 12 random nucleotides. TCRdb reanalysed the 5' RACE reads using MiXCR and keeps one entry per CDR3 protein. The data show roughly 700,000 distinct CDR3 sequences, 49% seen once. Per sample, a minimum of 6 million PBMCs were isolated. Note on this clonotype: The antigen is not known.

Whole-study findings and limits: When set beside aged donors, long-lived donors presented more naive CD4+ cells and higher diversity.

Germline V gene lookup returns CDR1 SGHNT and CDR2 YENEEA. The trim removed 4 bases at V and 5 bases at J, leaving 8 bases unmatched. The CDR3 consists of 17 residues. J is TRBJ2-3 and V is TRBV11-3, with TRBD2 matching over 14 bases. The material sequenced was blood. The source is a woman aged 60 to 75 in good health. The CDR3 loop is CASSSRGTSGRGDTQYF. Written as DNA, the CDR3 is TGTGCCAGCAGCTCACGCGGGACTAGCGGGAGAGGAGATACGCAGTATTTT.